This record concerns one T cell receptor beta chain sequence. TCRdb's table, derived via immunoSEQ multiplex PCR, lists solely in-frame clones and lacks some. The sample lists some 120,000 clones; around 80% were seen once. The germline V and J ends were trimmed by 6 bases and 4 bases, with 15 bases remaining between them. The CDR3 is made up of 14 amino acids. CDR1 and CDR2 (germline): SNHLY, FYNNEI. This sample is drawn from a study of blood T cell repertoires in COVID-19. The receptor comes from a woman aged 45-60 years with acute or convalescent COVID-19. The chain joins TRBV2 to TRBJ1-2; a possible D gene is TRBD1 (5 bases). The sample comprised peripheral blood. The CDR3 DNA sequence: TGTGCCAGCAGGGGGAGGGACGAAGTCTATGGCTACACCTTC. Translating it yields CASRGRDEVYGYTF.